Sequencing of this TCR beta chain was carried out in a study of cytomegalovirus exposure and HLA in healthy donors. V was trimmed by 5 bases and J by 0 bases, leaving 14 bases between them. Germline lookup yields CDR1 SEHNR and CDR2 FQNEAQ (reference sequence). The CDR3 spans 16 residues. The PCR ran on 60 Vbeta and 13 Jbeta primers. The table came from immunoSEQ multiplex PCR; TCRdb's copy has only in-frame clones and leaves some out. The sample yields about 160,000 clones, around 84% seen once. The sequence was obtained from a man between 18 and 35 years old in good health and CMV-seronegative. This chain uses TRBV7-9 with TRBJ2-1, with a tentative D call TRBD2 (6 bases). Sequenced input: PBMCs. The CDR3 DNA is TGTGCCAGCAGCCCCGGGACTGAAGGCTCCTACAATGAGCAGTTCTTC. As protein: CASSPGTEGSYNEQFF.